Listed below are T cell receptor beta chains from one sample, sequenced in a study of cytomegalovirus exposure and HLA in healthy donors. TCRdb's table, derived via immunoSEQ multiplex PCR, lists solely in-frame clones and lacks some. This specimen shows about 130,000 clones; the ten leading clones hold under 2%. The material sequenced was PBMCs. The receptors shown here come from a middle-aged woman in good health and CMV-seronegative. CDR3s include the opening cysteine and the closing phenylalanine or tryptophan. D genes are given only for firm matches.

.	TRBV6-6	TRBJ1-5	TGTGCCAGCATGGGGGGGGATCAGCCCCAGCATTTT	CASMGGDQPQHF
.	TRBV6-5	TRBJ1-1	TGTGCCAGCAGTTACTCGTTCCGAGTAGACACTGAAGCTTTCTTT	CASSYSFRVDTEAFF
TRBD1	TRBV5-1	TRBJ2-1	TGCGCCAGCAGCTTGGCTGGACAGGGGTACAATGAGCAGTTCTTC	CASSLAGQGYNEQFF
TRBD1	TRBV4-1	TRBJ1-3	TGCGCCAGCAGCCCACAGGGGAGAGGAAACACCATATATTTT	CASSPQGRGNTIYF
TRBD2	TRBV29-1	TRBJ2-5	TGCAGCGTAGGAGGGACTAGCGGTGTATCAGAGACCCAGTACTTC	CSVGGTSGVSETQYF
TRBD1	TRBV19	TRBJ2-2	TGTGCCAGTAGTATCAGCCAGGGGGTTGGAACCGGGGAGCTGTTTTTT	CASSISQGVGTGELFF
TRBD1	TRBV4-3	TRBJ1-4	TGCGCCAGCAGCTCAGGGGGCGCAATTAATGAAAAACTGTTTTTT	CASSSGGAINEKLFF
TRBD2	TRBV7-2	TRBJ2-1	TGTGCCAGCAGCTTAGTGGCGGGGGGGCGTTACAATGAGCAGTTCTTC	CASSLVAGGRYNEQFF
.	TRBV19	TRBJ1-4	TGTGCCAGTAGTATGAATCGCAGGGATGAAAAACTGTTTTTT	CASSMNRRDEKLFF
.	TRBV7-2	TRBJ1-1	TGTGCCAGCAGCTTACTGGCTTTCTTT	CASSLLAFF
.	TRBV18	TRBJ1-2	TGTGCCAGCTCACTCAGCGGGTTGGGAGAGTTC	CASSLSGLGEF
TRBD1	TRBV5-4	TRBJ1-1	TGTGCCAGCAGCTTGACCAGGGGGGAAACTGAAGCTTTCTTT	CASSLTRGETEAFF
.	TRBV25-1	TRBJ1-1	TGTGCCAGCAGTACCGGACACAGGAACACTGAAGCTTTCTTT	CASSTGHRNTEAFF
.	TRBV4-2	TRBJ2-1	TGTGCCAGCAGCCAATTAACGGGGGACCCCAATGAGCAGTTCTTC	CASSQLTGDPNEQFF
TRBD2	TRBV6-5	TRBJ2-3	TGTGCCAGCAGTTACTCGAGCGGGGGACACACAGATACGCAGTATTTT	CASSYSSGGHTDTQYF
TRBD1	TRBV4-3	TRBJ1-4	TGCGCCAGCAGCCAAGGAACAGGGGGCGCAGGGTCTAATGAAAAACTGTTTTTT	CASSQGTGGAGSNEKLFF
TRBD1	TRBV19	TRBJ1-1	TGTGCCAGTAGTATAGGGACAGGGTGGTTGACTGAAGCTTTCTTT	CASSIGTGWLTEAFF
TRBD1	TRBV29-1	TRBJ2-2	TGCAGCGTTGAAGAGAGGGACAGGGAAAGGGCCGGGGAGCTGTTTTTT	CSVEERDRERAGELFF
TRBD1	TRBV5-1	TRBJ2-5	TGCGCCAGCAACGACGGGACAGGGGAAGAGACCCAGTACTTC	CASNDGTGEETQYF
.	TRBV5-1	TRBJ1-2	TGCGCCAGCAGCTTGCAAACTGGGGGCCCCTATGGCTACACCTTC	CASSLQTGGPYGYTF
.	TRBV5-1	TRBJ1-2	TGCGCCAGCAGCTTGTTCCAGGGTCGTGGCTATGGCTACACCTTC	CASSLFQGRGYGYTF
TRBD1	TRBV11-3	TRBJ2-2	TGTGCCAGCAGCTTAGAGATGACAGGGGACACCGGGGAGCTGTTTTTT	CASSLEMTGDTGELFF
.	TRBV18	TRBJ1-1	TGTGCCAGCTCGAACCGGTGGACTGAAGCTTTCTTT	CASSNRWTEAFF
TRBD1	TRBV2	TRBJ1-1	TGTGCCAGCAGGACGGCAGGGGGCACTGAAGCTTTCTTT	CASRTAGGTEAFF
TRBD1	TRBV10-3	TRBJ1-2	TGTGCCATCAGTGAGACCTATGGGGCAGGGGGCATAAATGGCTACACCTTC	CAISETYGAGGINGYTF
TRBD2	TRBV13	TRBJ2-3	TGTGCCAGCAGCTCCCCCGGGGGGGCCCCCGCAGATACGCAGTATTTT	CASSSPGGAPADTQYF
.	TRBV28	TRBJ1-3	TGTGCCAGCAGTTTTTTTGACCGGGCCTCAGGGGCTGGAAACACCATATATTTT	CASSFFDRASGAGNTIYF
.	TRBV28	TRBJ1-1	TGTGCCAGCAGTCGTCACATGAACACTGAAGCTTTCTTT	CASSRHMNTEAFF
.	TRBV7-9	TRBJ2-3	TGTGCCAGCAGCCCAAGGACTAACACAGATACGCAGTATTTT	CASSPRTNTDTQYF
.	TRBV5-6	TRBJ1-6	TGTGCCAGCAGTTGGGGGCCCTCCTATAATTCACCCCTCCACTTT	CASSWGPSYNSPLHF
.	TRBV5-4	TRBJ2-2	TGTGCCAGCAGCTTAAGGTCCCAGGCCACCGGGGAGCTGTTTTTT	CASSLRSQATGELFF
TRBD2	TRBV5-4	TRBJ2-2	TGTGCCAGCAGCTCCGGGACTAGCGATTTGGGTGGGGAGCTGTTTTTT	CASSSGTSDLGGELFF
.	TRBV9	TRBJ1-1	TGTGCCAGCAGCGTAGGTTTAAGGGAGGGGAACACTGAAGCTTTCTTT	CASSVGLREGNTEAFF
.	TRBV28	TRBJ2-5	TGTGCCAGCAGTTTGGAGAGATCCCAGTACTTC	CASSLERSQYF
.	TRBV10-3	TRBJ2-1	TGTGCCATCGGAAGTGGTGCGGGGTCGGGCAATGAGCAGTTCTTC	CAIGSGAGSGNEQFF
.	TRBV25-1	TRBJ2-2	TGTGCCAGCAGTGAACCCCCTCAGGCCTCGACCACCGGGGAGCTGTTTTTT	CASSEPPQASTTGELFF
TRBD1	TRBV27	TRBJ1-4	TGTGCCAGCAGTGACAGGGGATCTAATGAAAAACTGTTTTTT	CASSDRGSNEKLFF
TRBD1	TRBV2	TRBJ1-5	TGTGCCAGCAGTGAACAGGGGGTCTGGCAGCCCCAGCATTTT	CASSEQGVWQPQHF
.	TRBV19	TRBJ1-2	TGTGCCAGTAGGCCCGGGACTGCCTTCTATGGCTACACCTTC	CASRPGTAFYGYTF
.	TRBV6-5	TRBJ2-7	TGTGCCAGCAGTCCTTATAGCGGCAAACTCTACGAGCAGTACTTC	CASSPYSGKLYEQYF
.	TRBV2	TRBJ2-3	TGTGCCAGCAGCGACGGACAGGGAGGGACAGATACGCAGTATTTT	CASSDGQGGTDTQYF
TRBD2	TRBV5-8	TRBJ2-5	TGTGCCAGCAGGCTAAGGTCCTCGGGGGGGACCCAGTACTTC	CASRLRSSGGTQYF